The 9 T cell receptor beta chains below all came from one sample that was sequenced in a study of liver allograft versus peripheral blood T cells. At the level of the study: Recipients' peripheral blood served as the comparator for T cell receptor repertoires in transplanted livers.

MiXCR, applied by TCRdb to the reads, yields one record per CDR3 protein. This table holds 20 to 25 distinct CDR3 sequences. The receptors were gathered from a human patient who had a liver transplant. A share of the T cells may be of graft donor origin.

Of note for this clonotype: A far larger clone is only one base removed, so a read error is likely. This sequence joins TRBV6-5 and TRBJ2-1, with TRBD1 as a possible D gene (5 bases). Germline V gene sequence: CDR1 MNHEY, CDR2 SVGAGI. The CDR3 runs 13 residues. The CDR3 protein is CASTPDNQNIRYF. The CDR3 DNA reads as TGTGCCAGCACCCCGGACAACCAAAACATTCGGTACTTC.

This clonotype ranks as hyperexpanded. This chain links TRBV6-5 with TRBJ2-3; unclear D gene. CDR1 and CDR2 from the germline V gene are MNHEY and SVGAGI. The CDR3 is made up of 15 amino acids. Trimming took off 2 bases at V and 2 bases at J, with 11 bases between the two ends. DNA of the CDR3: TGTGCCAGCAGTTACGATCGGCAAAACACAGATACGCAGTATTTT. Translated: CASSYDRQNTDTQYF.

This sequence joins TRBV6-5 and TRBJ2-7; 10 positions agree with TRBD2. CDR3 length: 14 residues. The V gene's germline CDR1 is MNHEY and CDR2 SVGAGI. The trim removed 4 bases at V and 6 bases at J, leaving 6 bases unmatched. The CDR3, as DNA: TGTGCCAGCAGTTTAAAGCGGGAGGGCCTCGAGCAGTACTTC. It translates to CASSLKREGLEQYF.

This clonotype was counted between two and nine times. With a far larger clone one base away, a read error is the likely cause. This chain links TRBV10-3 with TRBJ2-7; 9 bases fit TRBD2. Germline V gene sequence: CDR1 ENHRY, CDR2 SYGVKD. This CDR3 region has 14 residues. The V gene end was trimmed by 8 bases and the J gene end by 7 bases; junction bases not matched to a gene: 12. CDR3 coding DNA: TGTGCCATCCGAGCTAGCGGGAACAGGGATGAGCAGTACTTC. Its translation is CAIRASGNRDEQYF.

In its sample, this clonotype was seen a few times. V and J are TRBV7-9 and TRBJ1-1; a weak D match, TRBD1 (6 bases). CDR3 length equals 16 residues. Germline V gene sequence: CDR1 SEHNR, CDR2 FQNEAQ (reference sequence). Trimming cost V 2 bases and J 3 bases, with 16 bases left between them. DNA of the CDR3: TGTGCCAGCAGCTTACCCGGGGGGGGCCGGTACACTGAAGCTTTCTTT. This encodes CASSLPGGGRYTEAFF.

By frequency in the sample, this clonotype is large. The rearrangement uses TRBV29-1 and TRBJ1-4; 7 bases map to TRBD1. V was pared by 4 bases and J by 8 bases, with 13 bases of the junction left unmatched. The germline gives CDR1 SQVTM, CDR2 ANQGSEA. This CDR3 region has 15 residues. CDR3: CSVAPQGVIGEKLFF. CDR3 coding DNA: TGCAGCGTTGCTCCCCAGGGGGTCATAGGGGAAAAACTGTTTTTT.

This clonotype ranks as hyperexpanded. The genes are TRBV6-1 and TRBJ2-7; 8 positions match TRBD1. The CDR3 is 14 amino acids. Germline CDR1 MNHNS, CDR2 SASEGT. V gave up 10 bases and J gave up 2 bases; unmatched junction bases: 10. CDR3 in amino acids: CATNLQGATYEQYF. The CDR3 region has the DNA TGTGCCACCAATCTTCAGGGGGCAACCTACGAGCAGTACTTC.

The CDR3 spells CASRGLADTQYF. CDR3 DNA sequence: TGTGCCAGCAGGGGACTAGCAGATACGCAGTATTTT. This rearrangement joins TRBV5-6 to TRBJ2-3, with TRBD2 identical over 8 bases. The germline gives CDR1 SGHDT, CDR2 YYEEEE. Losses at the gene ends were 5 bases for V and 4 bases for J; bases not matched to a gene: 0. This CDR3 is built from 12 residues.

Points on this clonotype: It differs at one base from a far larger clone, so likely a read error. In DNA form, the CDR3 reads TGTGTCAGCAGCTCTGGGGGAGGGTTGAGAGAGACCCAGTACTTC. Amino acid sequence: CVSSSGGGLRETQYF. The V call is TRBV5-6, the J call TRBJ2-1; 7 bases are shared with TRBD2. The J call is uncertain, as TRBJ2-5 better fits the DNA end. The CDR3 has 15 amino acids. Germline V gene data show CDR1 as SGHDT and CDR2 as YYEEEE.